Listed here is a single TCR beta chain. This specimen comes from a study of blood T cell repertoires in COVID-19. Study-level background: COVID-19 samples, acute and convalescent, were from the United States, Italy and Spain. PBMCs, B-cell-depleted T cells, or T cells were the source of the cDNA or gDNA that made up the material.

This CDR3 has 15 amino acids. Germline V gene data show CDR1 as LGHDT and CDR2 as YNNKEL (reference sequence). Between the trimmed V and J ends, which lost 0 bases and 6 bases, there was a span of 14 bases. Clones were read by immunoSEQ multiplex PCR, and TCRdb kept only the in-frame ones, dropping some. The sample has 200,000 to 250,000 clones, around 91% seen once; the top ten hold about 5%. V and J are TRBV3-1 (or the pseudogene TRBV3-2) and TRBJ1-1; D uncertain. The receptor comes from a woman aged 40 to 50 with acute or convalescent COVID-19. The material sequenced was peripheral blood. The CDR3 loop is CASSQDRSVWAEAFF. CDR3 DNA sequence: TGTGCCAGCAGCCAAGATCGAAGCGTGTGGGCTGAAGCTTTCTTT.